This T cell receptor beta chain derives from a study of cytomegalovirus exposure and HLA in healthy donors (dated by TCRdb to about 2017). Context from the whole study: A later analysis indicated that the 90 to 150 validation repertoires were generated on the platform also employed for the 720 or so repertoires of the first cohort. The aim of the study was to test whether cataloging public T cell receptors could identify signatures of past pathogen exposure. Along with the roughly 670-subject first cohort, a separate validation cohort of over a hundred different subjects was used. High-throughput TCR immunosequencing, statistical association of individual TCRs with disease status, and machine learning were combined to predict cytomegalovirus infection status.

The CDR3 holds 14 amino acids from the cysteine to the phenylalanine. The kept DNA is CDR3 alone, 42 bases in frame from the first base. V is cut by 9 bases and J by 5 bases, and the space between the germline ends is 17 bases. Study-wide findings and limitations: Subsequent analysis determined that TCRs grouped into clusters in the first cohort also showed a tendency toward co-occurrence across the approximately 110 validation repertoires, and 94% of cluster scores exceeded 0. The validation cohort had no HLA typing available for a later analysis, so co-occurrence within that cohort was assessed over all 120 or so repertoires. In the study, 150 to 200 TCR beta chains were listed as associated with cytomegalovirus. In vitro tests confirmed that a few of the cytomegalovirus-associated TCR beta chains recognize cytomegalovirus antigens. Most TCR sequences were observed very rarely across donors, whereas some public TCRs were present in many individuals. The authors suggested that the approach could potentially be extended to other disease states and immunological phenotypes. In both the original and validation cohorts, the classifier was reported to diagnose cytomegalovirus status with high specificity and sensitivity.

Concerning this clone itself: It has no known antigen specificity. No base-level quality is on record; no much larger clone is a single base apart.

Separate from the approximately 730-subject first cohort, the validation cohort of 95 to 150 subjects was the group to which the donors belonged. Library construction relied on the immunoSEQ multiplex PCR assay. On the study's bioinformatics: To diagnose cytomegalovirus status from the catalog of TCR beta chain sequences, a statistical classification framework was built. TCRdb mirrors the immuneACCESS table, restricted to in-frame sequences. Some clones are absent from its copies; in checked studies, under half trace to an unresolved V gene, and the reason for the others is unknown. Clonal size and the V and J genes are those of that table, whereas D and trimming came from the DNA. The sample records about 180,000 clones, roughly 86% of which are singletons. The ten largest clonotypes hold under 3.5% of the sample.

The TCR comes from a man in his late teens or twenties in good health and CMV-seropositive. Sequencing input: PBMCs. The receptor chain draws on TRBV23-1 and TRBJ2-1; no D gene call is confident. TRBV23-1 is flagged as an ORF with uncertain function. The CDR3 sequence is CASRVYELHNEQFF. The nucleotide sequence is TGCGCCAGTAGAGTGTACGAGCTTCACAATGAGCAGTTCTTC.